This T cell receptor beta chain was identified during a study of T cell responses to AZD1222 COVID-19 vaccine. This clone has only one observation. The antigen is unknown. Assay: immunoSEQ multiplex PCR; the TCRdb copy retains only in-frame clones and omits some. The table has around 120,000 clones, approximately 94% seen once. Whole-study results and caveats: White British people made up most donors, females outnumbered males, and clonal diversity was possibly underestimated. Recipients of AZD1222 seropositive at baseline numbered only 6 or 7.

The receptor's source is an adult who received the AZD1222 COVID-19 vaccine. Here the sequenced sample was peripheral blood, taken 28 days after the second AZD1222 dose.

DNA of the CDR3: TGTGCCAGCAGTTACTCGAGCGTTAACGAGCAGTACTTC. Its translation: CASSYSSVNEQYF. This sequence joins TRBV6-5 and TRBJ2-7; D unresolved. This CDR3 has 13 residues. The germline gives CDR1 MNHEY, CDR2 SVGAGI. Trimming cost V 0 bases and J 5 bases, with 8 bases left between them.